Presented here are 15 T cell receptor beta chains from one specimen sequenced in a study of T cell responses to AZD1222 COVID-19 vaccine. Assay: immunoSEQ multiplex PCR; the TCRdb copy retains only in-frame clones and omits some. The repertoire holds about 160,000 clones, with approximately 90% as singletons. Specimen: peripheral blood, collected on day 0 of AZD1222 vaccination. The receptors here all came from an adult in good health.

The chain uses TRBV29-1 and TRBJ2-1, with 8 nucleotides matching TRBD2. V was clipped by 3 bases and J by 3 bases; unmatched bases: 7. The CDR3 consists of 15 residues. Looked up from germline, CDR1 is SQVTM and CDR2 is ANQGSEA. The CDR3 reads CSVDDWAGGYNEQFF. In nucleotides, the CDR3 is TGCAGCGTTGACGACTGGGCGGGAGGCTACAATGAGCAGTTCTTC.

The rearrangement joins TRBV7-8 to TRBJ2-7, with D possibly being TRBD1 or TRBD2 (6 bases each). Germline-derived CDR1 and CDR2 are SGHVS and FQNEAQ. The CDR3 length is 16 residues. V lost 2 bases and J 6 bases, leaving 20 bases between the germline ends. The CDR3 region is CASSLFSDGGRGEQYF. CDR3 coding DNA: TGTGCCAGCAGCTTATTTTCTGATGGGGGGCGCGGCGAGCAGTACTTC.

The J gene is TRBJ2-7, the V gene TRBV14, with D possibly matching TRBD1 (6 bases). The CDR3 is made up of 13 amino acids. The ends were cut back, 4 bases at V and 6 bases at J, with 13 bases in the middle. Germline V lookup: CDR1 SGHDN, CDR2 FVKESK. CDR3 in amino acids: CASSRNRETEQYF. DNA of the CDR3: TGTGCCAGCAGCCGGAACAGGGAAACCGAGCAGTACTTC.

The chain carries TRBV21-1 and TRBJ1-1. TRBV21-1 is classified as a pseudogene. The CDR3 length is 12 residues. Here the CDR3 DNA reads TGTGCCAGCAGCAAAGTCTCCCCTGAAGCTTTCTTT. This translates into CASSKVSPEAFF.

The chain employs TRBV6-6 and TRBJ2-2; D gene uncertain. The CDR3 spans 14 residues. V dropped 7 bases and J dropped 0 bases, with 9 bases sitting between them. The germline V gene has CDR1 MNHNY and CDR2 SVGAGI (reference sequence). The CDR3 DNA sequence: TGTGCCAGCACCCCCTCTCCGAACACCGGGGAGCTGTTTTTT. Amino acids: CASTPSPNTGELFF.

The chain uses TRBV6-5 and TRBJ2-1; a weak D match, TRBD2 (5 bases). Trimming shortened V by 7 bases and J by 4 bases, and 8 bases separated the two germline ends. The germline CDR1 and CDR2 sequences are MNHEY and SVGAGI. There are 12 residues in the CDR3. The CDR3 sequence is CASTGVYNEQFF. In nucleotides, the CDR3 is TGTGCCAGCACCGGGGTGTACAATGAGCAGTTCTTC.

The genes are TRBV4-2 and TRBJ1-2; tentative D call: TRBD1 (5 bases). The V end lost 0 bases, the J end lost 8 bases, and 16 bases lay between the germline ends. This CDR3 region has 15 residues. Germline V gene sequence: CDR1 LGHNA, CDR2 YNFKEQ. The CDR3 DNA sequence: TGTGCCAGCAGCCAAGATGGTGGGGACGCTCGAGGCTACACCTTC. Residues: CASSQDGGDARGYTF.

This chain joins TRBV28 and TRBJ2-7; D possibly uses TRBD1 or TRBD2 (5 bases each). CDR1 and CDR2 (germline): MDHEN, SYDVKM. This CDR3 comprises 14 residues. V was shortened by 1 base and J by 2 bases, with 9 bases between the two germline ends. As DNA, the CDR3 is TGTGCCAGCAGTTTATCGGGACGACCCTACGAGCAGTACTTC. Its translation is CASSLSGRPYEQYF.

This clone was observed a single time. CDR3 residues: CASSIRLAQHF. Here the CDR3 DNA reads TGTGCCAGCAGTATCCGGTTGGCCCAGCATTTT. The chain carries TRBV28 and TRBJ1-5, with D unclear. This CDR3 has 11 residues. From germline, CDR1 is MDHEN and CDR2 SYDVKM. Trimming pared 5 bases from V and 11 bases from J, leaving 10 bases between.

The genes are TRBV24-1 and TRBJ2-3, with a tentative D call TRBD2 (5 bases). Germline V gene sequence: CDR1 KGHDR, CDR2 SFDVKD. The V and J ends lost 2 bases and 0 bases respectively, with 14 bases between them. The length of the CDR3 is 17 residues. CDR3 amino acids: CATSDSILGLSTDTQYF. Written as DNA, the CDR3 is TGTGCCACCAGTGATTCGATACTAGGACTTAGCACAGATACGCAGTATTTT.

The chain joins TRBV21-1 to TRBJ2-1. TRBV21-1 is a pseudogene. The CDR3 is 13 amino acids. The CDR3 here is CASGTGSRNEQFF. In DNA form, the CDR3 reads TGTGCCAGCGGGACCGGCTCGAGGAATGAGCAGTTCTTC.

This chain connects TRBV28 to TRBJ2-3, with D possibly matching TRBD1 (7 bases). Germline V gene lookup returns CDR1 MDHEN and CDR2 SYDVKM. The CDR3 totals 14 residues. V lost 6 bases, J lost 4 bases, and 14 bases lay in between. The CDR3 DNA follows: TGTGCCAGCAGCATCGGAGGGGGCCCAGATACGCAGTATTTT. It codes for CASSIGGGPDTQYF.

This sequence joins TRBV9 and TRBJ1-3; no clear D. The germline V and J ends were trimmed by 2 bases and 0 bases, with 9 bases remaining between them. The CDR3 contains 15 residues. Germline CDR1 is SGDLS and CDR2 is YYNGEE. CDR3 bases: TGTGCCAGCAGCGTCCGGGCAGACTCTGGAAACACCATATATTTT. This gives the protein CASSVRADSGNTIYF. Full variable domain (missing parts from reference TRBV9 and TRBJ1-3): DSGVTQTPKHLITATGQRVTLRCSPRSGDLSVYWYQQSLDQGLQFLIQYYNGEERAKGNILERFSAQQFPDLHSELNLSSLELGDSALYFCASSVRADSGNTIYFGEGSWLTVV.

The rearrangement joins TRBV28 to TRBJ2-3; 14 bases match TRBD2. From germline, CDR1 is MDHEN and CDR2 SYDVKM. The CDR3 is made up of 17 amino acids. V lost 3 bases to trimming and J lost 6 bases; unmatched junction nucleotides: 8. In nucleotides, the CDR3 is TGTGCCAGCAGTTTTGGGGGGACTAGCGGGAGCGGTGATACGCAGTATTTT. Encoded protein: CASSFGGTSGSGDTQYF.

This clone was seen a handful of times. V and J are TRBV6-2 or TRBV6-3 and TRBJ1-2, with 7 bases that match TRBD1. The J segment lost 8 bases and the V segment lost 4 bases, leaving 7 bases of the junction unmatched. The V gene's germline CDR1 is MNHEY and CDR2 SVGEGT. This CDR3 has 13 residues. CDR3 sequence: CASSFTGDNGYTF. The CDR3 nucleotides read TGTGCCAGCAGTTTCACAGGGGACAACGGCTACACCTTC.